What follows are 3 T cell receptor beta chains derived from one specimen sequenced in a study of monozygotic twins with inflammatory bowel disease. No DNA is given; TCRdb re-called the 5' RACE reads and lists each CDR3 protein once. The table gives some 150,000 distinct CDR3 sequences; the top ten clones make up about 2.4% of it. The material sequenced was blood. These receptors were obtained from a human donor with ulcerative colitis or Crohn's disease, or a healthy co-twin of an affected twin (not recorded which).

The rearrangement links TRBV7-9 to TRBJ1-2; the D gene TCRdb calls, TRBD1, cannot be checked with no DNA. This CDR3 comprises 14 residues. The germline V gene has CDR1 SEHNR and CDR2 FQNEAQ (reference sequence). CDR3 in amino acids: CASSLRDRPDGYTF. Looking up the rest from reference TRBV7-9 and TRBJ1-2 gives the full variable domain: DTGVSQNPRHKITKRGQNVTFRCDPISEHNRLYWYRQTLGQGPEFLTYFQNEAQLEKSRLLSDRFSAERPKGSFSTLEIQRTEQGDSAMYLCASSLRDRPDGYTFGSGTRLTVV.

The CDR3 here is CSAREVTRISNQPQHF. The gene calls are TRBV20-1 and TRBJ1-5. Germline values: CDR1 DFQATT, CDR2 SNEGSKA (reference sequence). CDR3 length: 16 amino acids.

The chain joins TRBV7-2 to TRBJ2-7. This CDR3 region has 15 residues. The germline CDR1 and CDR2 sequences are SGHTA and FQGNSA. The CDR3 here is CASSFIDGSFYEQYF.